The present T cell receptor beta chain was sequenced within a study of blood T cell repertoires in COVID-19. In the original workflow: The assay estimated nucleated cells by amplifying reference gene primers. TCRdb's copy holds only in-frame clones and misses some; the assay was immunoSEQ multiplex PCR. That table is the source of V, J and clone size, and D and trimming were worked out from the DNA. The sample holds 140,000 or so clones, 70% to 90% seen once. CDR1 and CDR2 from the germline V gene are MGHRA and YSYEKL. The CDR3 runs 16 residues. V was pared by 0 bases and J by 6 bases, with 17 bases between.

Sample: peripheral blood. The TCR comes from a human donor in a cohort sampled during active COVID-19. V and J are TRBV4-1 and TRBJ1-2; no reliable D call. Here the CDR3 DNA reads TGCGCCAGCAGCCAAGATCCCATGGTCAGAGGTAATGGCTACACCTTC. Translating gives CASSQDPMVRGNGYTF.